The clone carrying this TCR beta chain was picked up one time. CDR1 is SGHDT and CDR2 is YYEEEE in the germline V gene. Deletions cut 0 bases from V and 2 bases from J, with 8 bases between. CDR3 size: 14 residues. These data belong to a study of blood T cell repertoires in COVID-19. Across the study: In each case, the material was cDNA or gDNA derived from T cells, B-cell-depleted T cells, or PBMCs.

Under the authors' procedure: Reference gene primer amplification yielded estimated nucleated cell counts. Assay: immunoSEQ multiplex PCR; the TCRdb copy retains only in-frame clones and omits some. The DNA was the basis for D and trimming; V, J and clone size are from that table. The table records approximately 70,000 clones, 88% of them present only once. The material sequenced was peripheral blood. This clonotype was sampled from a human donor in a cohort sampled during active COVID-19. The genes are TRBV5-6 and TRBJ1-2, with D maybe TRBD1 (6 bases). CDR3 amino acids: CASSLGQVNYGYTF. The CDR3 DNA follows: TGTGCCAGCAGCTTGGGACAGGTGAACTATGGCTACACCTTC. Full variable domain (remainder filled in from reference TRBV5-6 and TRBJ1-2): DAGVTQSPTHLIKTRGQQVTLRCSPKSGHDTVSWYQQALGQGPQFIFQYYEEEERQRGNFPDRFSGHQFPNYSSELNVNALLLGDSALYLCASSLGQVNYGYTFGSGTRLTVV.